This T cell receptor beta chain derives from a study of cytomegalovirus exposure and HLA in healthy donors. The overall study: The 95 to 150 validation repertoires used a platform that matched the one used for the approximately 620 first-cohort repertoires, as a later analysis reported.

TCRdb's table, derived via immunoSEQ multiplex PCR, lists solely in-frame clones and lacks some. This sample has around 250,000 clones, with less than 95% found just once. Study outcomes and limitations: Confirmation in vitro established that three CMV-associated chains were specific for CMV antigens. There were under 200 TCR beta chains listed as cytomegalovirus-associated. Despite most TCR sequences being rare, some public TCRs occurred in many donors.

To note about this clone: Its antigen remains unknown.

With V trimmed by 3 bases and J by 7 bases, 7 bases remained unmatched. The CDR3 loop spans 14 amino acids. Per the germline V gene, CDR1 is MNHEY and CDR2 is SMNVEV (reference sequence). The genes are TRBV27 and TRBJ2-7; TRBD2 aligns across 9 bases. This receptor was taken from a woman in her thirties in good health and CMV-seronegative. The sequencing input was PBMCs. Here the CDR3 DNA reads TGTGCCAGCAGTTTGCGGGAGGGCCTTTGGGAGCAGTACTTC. Translation gives CASSLREGLWEQYF.